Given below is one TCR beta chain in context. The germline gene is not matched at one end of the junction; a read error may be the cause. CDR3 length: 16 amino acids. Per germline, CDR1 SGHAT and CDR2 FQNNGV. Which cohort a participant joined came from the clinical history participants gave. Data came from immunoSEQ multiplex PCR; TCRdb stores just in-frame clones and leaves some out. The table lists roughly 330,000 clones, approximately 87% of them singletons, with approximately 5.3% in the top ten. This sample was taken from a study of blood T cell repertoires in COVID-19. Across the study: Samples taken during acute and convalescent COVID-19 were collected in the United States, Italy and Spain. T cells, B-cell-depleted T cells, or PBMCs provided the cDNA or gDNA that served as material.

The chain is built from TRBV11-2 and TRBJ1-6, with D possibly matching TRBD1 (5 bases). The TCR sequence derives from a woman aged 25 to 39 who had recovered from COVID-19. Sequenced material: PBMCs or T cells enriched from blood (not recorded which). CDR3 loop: CASSPHRIWDSDTIYF. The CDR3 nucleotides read TGTGCCAGCAGCCCCCACCGGATCTGGGATTCGGACACTATCTACTTT.